This entry describes one T cell receptor (beta chain). What it binds is unknown. The method was immunoSEQ multiplex PCR; TCRdb's version includes in-frame clones alone and lacks a portion of them. The table includes some 150,000 clones, roughly nine tenths detected once. This entry belongs to a study of T cell responses to AZD1222 COVID-19 vaccine. Study-wide points: Donors were largely white British and mainly female; clonal diversity was possibly underestimated.

This CDR3 contains 19 residues. The V gene end was trimmed by 4 bases and the J gene end by 2 bases; junction bases not matched to a gene: 18. Germline V gene sequence: CDR1 MDHEN, CDR2 SYDVKM. V gene TRBV28 combines with J gene TRBJ2-3; 7 nucleotides agree with TRBD1. Material: peripheral blood, obtained on day 0 of AZD1222 vaccination. This TCR came from an adult in good health. The DNA of the CDR3 is TGTGCCAGCAGTTCCCTAGTTCTAAATGACAGGGAAGACACAGATACGCAGTATTTT. Encoded protein: CASSSLVLNDREDTDTQYF. Looking up the rest from reference TRBV28 and TRBJ2-3 gives the full variable domain: DVKVTQSSRYLVKRTGEKVFLECVQDMDHENMFWYRQDPGLGLRLIYFSYDVKMKEKGDIPEGYSVSREKKERFSLILESASTNQTSMYLCASSSLVLNDREDTDTQYFGPGTRLTVL.